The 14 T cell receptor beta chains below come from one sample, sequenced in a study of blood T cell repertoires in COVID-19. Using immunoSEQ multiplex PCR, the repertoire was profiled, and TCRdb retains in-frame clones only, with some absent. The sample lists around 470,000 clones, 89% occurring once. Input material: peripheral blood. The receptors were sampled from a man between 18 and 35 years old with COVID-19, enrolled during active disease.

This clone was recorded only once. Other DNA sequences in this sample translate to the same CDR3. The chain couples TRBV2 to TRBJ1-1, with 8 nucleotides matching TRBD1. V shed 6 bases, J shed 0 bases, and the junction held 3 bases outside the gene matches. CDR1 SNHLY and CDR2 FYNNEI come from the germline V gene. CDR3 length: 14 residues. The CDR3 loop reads CASSRQGMNTEAFF. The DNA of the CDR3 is TGTGCCAGCAGCCGACAGGGGATGAACACTGAAGCTTTCTTT.

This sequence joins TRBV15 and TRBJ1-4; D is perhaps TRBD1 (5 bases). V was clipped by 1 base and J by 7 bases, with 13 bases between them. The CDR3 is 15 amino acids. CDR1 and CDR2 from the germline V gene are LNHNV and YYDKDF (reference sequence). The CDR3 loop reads CATSRAPGGVEKLFF. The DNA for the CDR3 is TGTGCCACCAGCAGAGCCCCGGGGGGGGTTGAAAAACTGTTTTTT.

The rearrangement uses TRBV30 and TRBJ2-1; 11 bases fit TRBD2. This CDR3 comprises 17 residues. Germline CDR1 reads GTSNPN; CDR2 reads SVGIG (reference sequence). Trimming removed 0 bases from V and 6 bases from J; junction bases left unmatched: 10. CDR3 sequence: CAWSVAPLAGGVNEQFF. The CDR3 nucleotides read TGTGCCTGGAGTGTAGCCCCTTTAGCGGGAGGGGTCAATGAGCAGTTCTTC.

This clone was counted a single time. The CDR3 DNA reads TGTGCCAGCAGCTTGGCCACAGGGGGCACCGGGGAGCTGTTTTTT. This sequence encodes CASSLATGGTGELFF. The chain has TRBV5-4 and TRBJ2-2, with 8 bases that match TRBD1. The CDR3 totals 15 residues. Trimming at V came to 0 bases and at J to 4 bases, leaving 2 bases not matched to a gene. Germline lookup yields CDR1 SGHNT and CDR2 YYREEE (reference sequence).

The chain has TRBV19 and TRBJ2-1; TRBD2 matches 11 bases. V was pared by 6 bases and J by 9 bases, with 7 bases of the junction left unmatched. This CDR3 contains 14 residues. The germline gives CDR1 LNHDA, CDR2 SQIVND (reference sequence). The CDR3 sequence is CASRGTSGRGEQFF. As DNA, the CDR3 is TGTGCCAGTAGGGGGACTAGCGGACGGGGTGAGCAGTTCTTC.

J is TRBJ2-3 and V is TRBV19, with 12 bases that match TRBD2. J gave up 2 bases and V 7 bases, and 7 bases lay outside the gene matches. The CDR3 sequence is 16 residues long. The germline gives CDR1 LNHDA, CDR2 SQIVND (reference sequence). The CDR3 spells CASTQTSGGFTDTQYF. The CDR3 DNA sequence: TGTGCCAGTACCCAGACTAGCGGGGGCTTCACAGATACGCAGTATTTT.

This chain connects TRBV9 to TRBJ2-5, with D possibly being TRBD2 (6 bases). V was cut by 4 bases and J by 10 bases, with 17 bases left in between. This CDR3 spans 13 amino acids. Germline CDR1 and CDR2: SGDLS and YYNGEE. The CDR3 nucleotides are TGTGCCAGCAGCCCTCGGGAGCCGGGGAACCAGTACTTC. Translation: CASSPREPGNQYF.

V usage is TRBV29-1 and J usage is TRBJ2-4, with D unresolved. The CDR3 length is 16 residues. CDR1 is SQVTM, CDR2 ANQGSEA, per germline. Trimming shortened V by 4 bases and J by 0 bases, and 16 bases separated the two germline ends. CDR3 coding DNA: TGCAGCGTTGGGTCCGCAGGCCCCATAGCCAAAAACATTCAGTACTTC. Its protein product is CSVGSAGPIAKNIQYF. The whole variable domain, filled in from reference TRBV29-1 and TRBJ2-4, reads SAVISQKPSRDICQRGTSLTIQCQVDSQVTMMFWYRQQPGQSLTLIATANQGSEATYESGFVIDKFPISRPNLTFSTLTVSNMSPEDSSIYLCSVGSAGPIAKNIQYFGAGTRLSVL.

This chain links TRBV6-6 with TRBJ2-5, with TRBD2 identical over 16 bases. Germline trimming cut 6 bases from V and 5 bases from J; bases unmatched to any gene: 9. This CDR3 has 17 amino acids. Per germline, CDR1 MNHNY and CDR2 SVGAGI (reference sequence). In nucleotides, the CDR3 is TGTGCCAGCAGGCGACCGGGACTAGCGGGAGGGGGGGAGACCCAGTACTTC. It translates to CASRRPGLAGGGETQYF.

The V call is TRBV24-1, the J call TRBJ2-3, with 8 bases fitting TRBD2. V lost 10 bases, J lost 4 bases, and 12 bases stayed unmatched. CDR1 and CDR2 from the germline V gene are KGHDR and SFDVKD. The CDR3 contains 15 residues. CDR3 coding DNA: TGTGCCACGACGAGCGGGGCGGGAGGACCAGATACGCAGTATTTT. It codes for CATTSGAGGPDTQYF.

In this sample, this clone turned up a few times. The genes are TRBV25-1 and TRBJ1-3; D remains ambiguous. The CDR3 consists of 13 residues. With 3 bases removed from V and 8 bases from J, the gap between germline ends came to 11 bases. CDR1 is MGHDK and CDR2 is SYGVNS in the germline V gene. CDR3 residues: CASSDRLRDTIYF. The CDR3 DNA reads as TGTGCCAGCAGTGACCGACTACGTGACACCATATATTTT.

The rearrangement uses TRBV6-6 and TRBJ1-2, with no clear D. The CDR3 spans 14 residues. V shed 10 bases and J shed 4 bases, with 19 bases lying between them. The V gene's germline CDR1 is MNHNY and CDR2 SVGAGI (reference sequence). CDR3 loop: CATTTSPLLYGYTF. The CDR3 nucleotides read TGTGCCACCACAACGTCCCCACTACTCTATGGCTACACCTTC.

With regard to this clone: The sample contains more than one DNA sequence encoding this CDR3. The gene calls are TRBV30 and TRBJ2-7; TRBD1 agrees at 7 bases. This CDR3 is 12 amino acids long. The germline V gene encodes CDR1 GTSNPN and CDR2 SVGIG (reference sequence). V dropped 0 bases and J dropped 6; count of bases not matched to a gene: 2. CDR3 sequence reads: CAWSVQGREQYF. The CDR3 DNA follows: TGTGCCTGGAGTGTACAGGGGCGCGAGCAGTACTTC.

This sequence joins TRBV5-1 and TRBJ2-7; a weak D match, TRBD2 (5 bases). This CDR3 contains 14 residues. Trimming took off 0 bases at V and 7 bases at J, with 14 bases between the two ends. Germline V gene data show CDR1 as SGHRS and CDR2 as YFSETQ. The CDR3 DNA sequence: TGCGCCAGCAGCTTGGCTGCTAGCTCGGGGGAGCAGTACTTC. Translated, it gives CASSLAASSGEQYF.